Listed below are T cell receptor beta chains from one sample, sequenced in a study of T cells after yellow fever vaccination. TCRdb passed the 5' RACE reads through MiXCR, listing each CDR3 protein once. The sample includes just under 600,000 distinct CDR3 sequences, approximately 13% of them seen just once. The input for sequencing was PBMCs, taken on the day of the yellow fever booster vaccination. The receptors come from a man aged 25 to 40 who received the YFV17D yellow fever vaccine. Both conserved end residues are part of each CDR3. D genes are given only for firm matches. Some rows mark clone size as missing; the rest say once, few, many or name a class of expanded clone.

abundance	j_gene	v_gene	d_gene	CDR3aa	CDR3nt
-	TRBJ2-7	TRBV5-1	-	CASSLIEGVGQYF	TGCGCCAGCAGTCTCATCGAAGGGGTCGGGCAGTACTTC
-	TRBJ1-4	TRBV19	-	CASSTQGWTEKLFF	TGTGCCAGTAGTACGCAGGGTTGGACTGAAAAACTGTTTTTT
few	TRBJ1-1	TRBV5-1	TRBD1	CASSTGQGLTEAFF	TGCGCCAGCAGCACGGGACAGGGTTTGACTGAAGCTTTCTTT
few	TRBJ2-7	TRBV5-6	-	CASSLWSGALIHEQYF	TGTGCCAGCAGCTTATGGTCTGGAGCGCTTATCCACGAGCAGTACTTC
few	TRBJ2-3	TRBV6-5	TRBD2	CASSTLPSGRRSTDTQYF	TGTGCCAGCAGTACTCTTCCTAGCGGGAGGAGAAGCACAGATACGCAGTATTTT
few	TRBJ1-1	TRBV12-3/TRBV12-4	TRBD1	CASSLGQATEAFF	TGTGCCAGCAGTTTGGGACAGGCTACTGAAGCTTTCTTT
-	TRBJ1-1	TRBV3-1	-	CASSQDRAGLKHTEAFF	TGTGCCAGCAGCCAAGATCGGGCAGGGCTTAAGCACACTGAAGCTTTCTTT
-	TRBJ2-1	TRBV7-2	-	CASSYRDPPNEQFF	TGTGCCAGCAGCTACCGGGACCCTCCCAATGAGCAGTTCTTC
-	TRBJ2-1	TRBV24-1	TRBD2	CATSDPGLTYNEQFF	TGTGCCACCAGTGACCCGGGACTAACCTACAATGAGCAGTTCTTC
few	TRBJ1-1	TRBV7-9	TRBD1	CASSARDSGPEAFF	TGTGCCAGCAGCGCGAGGGACAGTGGCCCTGAAGCTTTCTTT
few	TRBJ2-1	TRBV4-2	-	CASSPSRLGHGNEQFF	TGTGCCAGCAGCCCGAGTAGACTAGGTCACGGGAATGAGCAGTTCTTC
few	TRBJ1-6	TRBV6-4	-	CASSEKVNNSPLHF	TGTGCCAGCAGTGAAAAAGTGAATAATTCACCCCTCCACTTT
once	TRBJ1-1	TRBV14	-	CASSQVVGNTEAFF	TGTGCCAGCAGCCAAGTTGTAGGGAACACTGAAGCTTTCTTT
-	TRBJ2-5	TRBV28	-	CASTGGNEETQYF	TGTGCCAGCACCGGGGGTAATGAAGAGACCCAGTACTTC
-	TRBJ2-1	TRBV2	-	CASNNIGTSPGFEFF	TGTGCCAGCAACAACATAGGGACTTCTCCGGGGTTTGAGTTCTTC
-	TRBJ1-1	TRBV19	TRBD1	CASSFRDSEAFF	TGTGCCAGTAGTTTCCGGGACAGCGAAGCTTTCTTT
-	TRBJ2-1	TRBV24-1	TRBD2	CATSDLGGASGPYNEQFF	TGTGCCACCAGTGATTTGGGGGGGGCTAGCGGGCCCTACAATGAGCAGTTCTTC
-	TRBJ2-1	TRBV6-1	-	CASRKGHGVIHEQFF	TGTGCCAGCAGAAAGGGACACGGAGTTATCCATGAGCAGTTCTTC
-	TRBJ2-2	TRBV29-1	-	CSVEGQPGELFF	TGCAGCGTTGAAGGCCAACCCGGGGAGCTGTTTTTT
-	TRBJ2-3	TRBV18	TRBD2	CASSPGTSGPDTQYF	TGTGCCAGCTCACCCGGGACTAGCGGACCCGATACGCAGTATTTT
few	TRBJ2-3	TRBV7-9	-	CASSLGGDTDTQYF	TGTGCCAGCAGCTTAGGCGGGGACACAGATACGCAGTATTTT
many	TRBJ2-7	TRBV28	TRBD2	CASSAGGPYEQYF	TGTGCCAGCAGTGCGGGAGGGCCCTACGAGCAGTACTTC
-	TRBJ2-1	TRBV7-2	TRBD2	CASIRSGLAGDNEQFF	TGTGCCAGCATTAGATCGGGACTAGCGGGAGACAATGAGCAGTTCTTC
few	TRBJ2-3	TRBV11-2	-	CASSLGAAYTDTQYF	TGTGCCAGCAGCTTAGGGGCGGCCTACACAGATACGCAGTATTTT
-	TRBJ2-7	TRBV7-9	TRBD2	CATILAGGYEQYF	TGTGCCACCATACTAGCGGGGGGCTACGAGCAGTACTTC
few	TRBJ1-1	TRBV20-1	-	CIKQGRRAEAFF	TGCATTAAACAGGGCCGACGCGCGGAAGCTTTCTTT
-	TRBJ2-5	TRBV20-1	TRBD2	CSASGPAGRNYF	TGCAGTGCTAGCGGCCCTGCCGGGAGGAACTACTTC
few	TRBJ2-7	TRBV12-3/TRBV12-4	TRBD2	CASSLGPPGLAYEQYF	TGTGCCAGCAGTCTGGGCCCCCCGGGACTAGCCTACGAGCAGTACTTC